The next 29 T cell receptor beta chains were all read from a single sample in a study of cytomegalovirus exposure and HLA in healthy donors. PCR used 60 Vbeta primers and 13 Jbeta primers. Generated by immunoSEQ multiplex PCR, the TCRdb table keeps only in-frame clones and is missing some. Among roughly 190,000 clones, around 78% were seen once, and the ten largest hold around 2%. The specimen sequenced was PBMCs. The origin of the receptors is a woman aged 25 to 39 in good health and CMV-seropositive.

This rearrangement joins TRBV7-2 to TRBJ1-6; 8 bases align to TRBD1. Germline values: CDR1 SGHTA, CDR2 FQGNSA. The junction had 7 bases not matched to a gene; V was cut back by 7 bases and J by 14 bases. CDR3 size: 12 residues. In nucleotides, the CDR3 is TGTGCCAGCAACGACGGGACAGGTGCCCTCCACTTT. This codes for CASNDGTGALHF.

The chain carries TRBV7-9 and TRBJ2-7; 10 positions agree with TRBD2. Germline assignment: CDR1 SEHNR and CDR2 FQNEAQ (reference sequence). There are 15 residues in the CDR3. V shed 4 bases, J shed 5 bases, and the junction held 8 bases outside the gene matches. CDR3 region: CASSSQAGGPNEQYF. The DNA of the CDR3 is TGTGCCAGCAGCTCCCAAGCGGGAGGGCCAAACGAGCAGTACTTC.

CDR3 sequence (DNA): TGCAGTATCGGGACAGGGTTTGGCTACACCTTC. Translated: CSIGTGFGYTF. This sequence joins TRBV29-1 and TRBJ1-2; 9 bases match TRBD1. CDR1 is SQVTM, CDR2 ANQGSEA, per germline. The CDR3 has 11 amino acids.

The J gene is TRBJ2-3, the V gene TRBV15; 10 nucleotides align to TRBD2. The CDR3 has 17 amino acids. Germline-derived CDR1 and CDR2 are LNHNV and YYDKDF (reference sequence). V lost 4 bases and J lost 5; bases outside the gene matches: 12. CDR3 protein: CATSTGLAEKRGDTQYF. The CDR3 DNA reads as TGTGCCACCAGCACTGGACTAGCGGAAAAGCGGGGAGATACGCAGTATTTT.

The chain couples TRBV30 to TRBJ1-5; D call uncertain. Trimming removed 2 bases at V and 9 bases at J, with 11 bases between. The CDR3 consists of 12 residues. Per germline, CDR1 GTSNPN and CDR2 SVGIG (reference sequence). CDR3 DNA: TGTGCCTGGAGTACGGGGTTAGGGCCCCAGCATTTT. Encoded protein: CAWSTGLGPQHF.

CDR3 DNA: TGCGCCAGCAGCCCATCGCGGACAGGGTTTTTAGATACGCAGTATTTT. It specifies CASSPSRTGFLDTQYF. The chain carries TRBV5-1 and TRBJ2-3; TRBD1 agrees at 8 bases. This CDR3 spans 16 amino acids. Germline-derived CDR1 and CDR2 are SGHRS and YFSETQ. V gave up 4 bases and J gave up 5 bases; unmatched junction bases: 12. Full variable domain (rest looked up from reference TRBV5-1 and TRBJ2-3): KAGVTQTPRYLIKTRGQQVTLSCSPISGHRSVSWYQQTPGQGLQFLFEYFSETQRNKGNFPGRFSGRQFSNSRSEMNVSTLELGDSALYLCASSPSRTGFLDTQYFGPGTRLTVL.

This chain connects TRBV9 to TRBJ2-3, with 8 bases matching TRBD1. The germline V gene has CDR1 SGDLS and CDR2 YYNGEE. CDR3 length: 15 residues. V trimming: 4 bases; J trimming: 1 base; junction bases outside the gene matches: 5. CDR3 loop: CASSTRTGRTDTQYF. The DNA for the CDR3 is TGTGCCAGCAGCACAAGGACAGGGCGCACAGATACGCAGTATTTT. The whole variable domain, filled in from reference TRBV9 and TRBJ2-3, reads DSGVTQTPKHLITATGQRVTLRCSPRSGDLSVYWYQQSLDQGLQFLIQYYNGEERAKGNILERFSAQQFPDLHSELNLSSLELGDSALYFCASSTRTGRTDTQYFGPGTRLTVL.

This chain connects TRBV12-5 to TRBJ1-2; D unclear. CDR3 length equals 13 residues. In germline, CDR1 is LGHNT, CDR2 FRNRAP. The V and J ends lost 4 bases and 1 base respectively, with 7 bases between them. The CDR3 DNA sequence: TGTGCTAGTGGTTCCCCGGGTAACTATGGCTACACCTTC. Protein sequence: CASGSPGNYGYTF.

The chain uses TRBV27 and TRBJ2-1; 8 positions match TRBD2. Germline assignment: CDR1 MNHEY and CDR2 SMNVEV (reference sequence). Trimming cost V 2 bases and J 8 bases; bases outside gene matches: 11. CDR3 size: 16 residues. The CDR3 loop is CASSLILGLGPDEQFF. The CDR3 coding sequence is TGTGCCAGCAGTTTAATCTTGGGACTAGGACCCGATGAGCAGTTCTTC.

This clone was detected only a few times. The rearrangement uses TRBV7-2 and TRBJ2-5; D call uncertain. V lost 3 bases, J lost 5 bases, and 7 bases lay in between. Germline CDR1 is SGHTA and CDR2 is FQGNSA. There are 12 residues in the CDR3. CDR3 sequence: CASSFTRETQYF. The CDR3 nucleotides read TGTGCCAGCAGCTTTACCCGGGAGACCCAGTACTTC. The whole variable domain, remainder taken from reference TRBV7-2 and TRBJ2-5, is GAGVSQSPSNKVTEKGKDVELRCDPISGHTALYWYRQSLGQGLEFLIYFQGNSAPDKSGLPSDRFSAERTGGSVSTLTIQRTQQEDSAVYLCASSFTRETQYFGPGTRLLVL.

The chain couples TRBV5-1 to TRBJ2-5, with TRBD1 matching over 8 bases. Germline trimming cut 3 bases from V and 5 bases from J; bases unmatched to any gene: 9. This CDR3 contains 15 residues. Germline CDR1 reads SGHRS; CDR2 reads YFSETQ. In DNA, the CDR3 is TGCGCCAGCAGCTATTTTTCCGGGACAGGTGAGACCCAGTACTTC. This codes for CASSYFSGTGETQYF.

The chain uses TRBV29-1 and TRBJ2-3; maybe TRBD1 (6 bases). Trimming left V 3 bases short and J 2 bases short, with 24 bases between. In germline, CDR1 is SQVTM, CDR2 ANQGSEA. There are 18 residues in the CDR3. In nucleotides, the CDR3 is TGCAGCGTTGATCACCTAAAGGACAGAGGGGGACACACAGATACGCAGTATTTT. This sequence encodes CSVDHLKDRGGHTDTQYF.

CDR3 bases: TGTGCCAGCAGTCGACTAGCGGGGGATTACAATGAGCAGTTCTTC. Translating it yields CASSRLAGDYNEQFF. V usage is TRBV6-4 and J usage is TRBJ2-1, with 12 nucleotides matching TRBD2. Germline CDR1 reads MRHNA; CDR2 reads SNTAGT. The CDR3 length is 15 residues. With 5 bases clipped from V and 4 bases from J, the junction kept 3 bases outside the gene matches.

This clone was seen only once. V usage is TRBV30 and J usage is TRBJ1-1; 9 nucleotides match TRBD1. CDR1 and CDR2 from the germline V gene are GTSNPN and SVGIG (reference sequence). The CDR3 is made up of 14 amino acids. After removal of 5 bases from V and 6 bases from J, the junction contained 10 bases not matched to a gene. CDR3 in DNA: TGTGCCTGGCATTCTTTGGACAGGGGAGCTGAAGCTTTCTTT. Translation: CAWHSLDRGAEAFF.

The chain links TRBV2 to TRBJ2-3, with TRBD2 matching over 12 bases. Losses at the gene ends were 5 bases for V and 4 bases for J; bases not matched to a gene: 7. The germline V gene has CDR1 SNHLY and CDR2 FYNNEI. The CDR3 spans 16 residues. The CDR3 loop reads CASSPWTSGVADTQYF. CDR3 DNA: TGTGCCAGCAGTCCGTGGACTAGCGGGGTGGCAGATACGCAGTATTTT.

This clone was observed a handful of times. This chain links TRBV5-4 with TRBJ2-1, with TRBD2 as a possible D gene (5 bases). The CDR3 sequence is 12 residues long. CDR1 and CDR2 (germline): SGHNT, YYREEE (reference sequence). Trimming stripped 7 bases from V and 5 bases from J, with 10 bases between. The CDR3 coding sequence is TGTGCCAGCCAGGACGGGGACAATGAGCAGTTCTTC. Its translation is CASQDGDNEQFF.

This sequence joins TRBV18 and TRBJ2-2; 10 bases agree with TRBD1. The V gene's germline CDR1 is KGHSH and CDR2 LQKENI. Trimming at V came to 3 bases and at J to 1 base, leaving 11 bases not matched to a gene. This CDR3 contains 19 residues. The CDR3 sequence is CASSPFRDRGLLNTGELFF. Here the CDR3 DNA reads TGTGCCAGCTCACCTTTCCGGGACAGGGGCCTTTTGAACACCGGGGAGCTGTTTTTT.

The chain joins TRBV9 to TRBJ2-1, with 9 nucleotides matching TRBD1. The CDR3 contains 15 residues. V shed 3 bases and J 7 bases; nucleotides not matched to a gene: 8. The germline V gene has CDR1 SGDLS and CDR2 YYNGEE. The CDR3 region has the DNA TGTGCCAGCAGCGACCCCGGGACAGGGAAAAATGAGCAGTTCTTC. Its translation: CASSDPGTGKNEQFF.

The chain recombines TRBV7-2 with TRBJ2-2; the match to TRBD1 covers 8 bases. Trimming cost V 5 bases and J 5 bases; bases outside gene matches: 7. Germline assignment: CDR1 SGHTA and CDR2 FQGNSA. This CDR3 is 15 amino acids long. The CDR3 nucleotides read TGTGCCAGCAGCATACTCAGGGGGCAAACCGGGGAGCTGTTTTTT. Its protein product is CASSILRGQTGELFF.

This clone is a singleton in its sample. V usage is TRBV6-5 and J usage is TRBJ1-2, with 9 nucleotides matching TRBD1. J gave up 7 bases and V 2 bases, and 2 bases lay outside the gene matches. Germline V gene lookup returns CDR1 MNHEY and CDR2 SVGAGI. CDR3 length: 13 amino acids. DNA for the CDR3: TGTGCCAGCAGTTACGGGACAGGGATTGGCTACACCTTC. As protein: CASSYGTGIGYTF.

The chain combines TRBV9 with TRBJ1-6; possible D gene TRBD1, 6 bases. Germline assignment: CDR1 SGDLS and CDR2 YYNGEE. V was trimmed by 2 bases and J by 10 bases, leaving 16 bases between them. CDR3 length: 15 amino acids. The CDR3 nucleotides are TGTGCCAGCAGCGTGGACAGTGTCCCAAGGTCACCCCTCCACTTT. Protein product: CASSVDSVPRSPLHF.

The V and J genes are TRBV5-4 and TRBJ2-3; 8 positions agree with TRBD2. Germline-derived CDR1 and CDR2 are SGHNT and YYREEE (reference sequence). V was clipped by 4 bases and J by 2 bases; unmatched bases: 3. The CDR3 sequence is 14 residues long. The CDR3 loop reads CASSAGGDTDTQYF. CDR3 coding DNA: TGTGCCAGCAGCGCGGGGGGAGACACAGATACGCAGTATTTT.

The rearrangement joins TRBV4-3 to TRBJ1-2; 8 bases agree with TRBD1. The V gene end was trimmed by 0 bases and the J gene end by 6 bases; junction bases not matched to a gene: 12. CDR3 length: 17 residues. In germline, CDR1 is LGHNA, CDR2 YSLEER. This CDR3 reads CASSQDEYSGQVDGYTF. The CDR3 DNA follows: TGCGCCAGCAGCCAAGATGAATACTCGGGACAGGTGGATGGCTACACCTTC.

This clone was counted only a few times. This chain connects TRBV5-1 to TRBJ1-1; D possibly corresponds to TRBD1 (6 bases). The CDR3 extends over 14 amino acids. V lost 4 bases to trimming and J lost 2 bases, with 12 bases between them. Germline assignment: CDR1 SGHRS and CDR2 YFSETQ. The CDR3 spells CASSGGRGNTEAFF. The CDR3 DNA follows: TGCGCCAGCAGCGGAGGCAGGGGAAACACTGAAGCTTTCTTT.

This clone came up a few times. The chain joins TRBV30 to TRBJ2-7; TRBD1 is a possible D gene (6 bases). The germline CDR1 and CDR2 sequences are GTSNPN and SVGIG (reference sequence). V was clipped by 0 bases and J by 0 bases, with 9 bases between them. The CDR3 length is 14 residues. In nucleotides, the CDR3 is TGTGCCTGGAGTGTCGGACAGTTCTCCTACGAGCAGTACTTC. Encoded protein: CAWSVGQFSYEQYF.

The rearrangement links TRBV5-4 to TRBJ2-2; possible D gene TRBD1, 6 bases. CDR1 is SGHNT, CDR2 YYREEE, per germline (reference sequence). Trimming stripped 6 bases from V and 4 bases from J, with 16 bases between. The CDR3 has 15 residues. The CDR3 is CASTFVQGSTGELFF. The CDR3 nucleotides are TGTGCCAGCACCTTCGTACAGGGAAGCACCGGGGAGCTGTTTTTT. Variable domain in full (rest from reference TRBV5-4 and TRBJ2-2): ETGVTQSPTHLIKTRGQQVTLRCSSQSGHNTVSWYQQALGQGPQFIFQYYREEENGRGNFPPRFSGLQFPNYSSELNVNALELDDSALYLCASTFVQGSTGELFFGEGSRLTVL.

The chain employs TRBV18 and TRBJ1-4; the D gene is possibly TRBD1 (5 bases). This CDR3 spans 19 amino acids. CDR1 and CDR2 (germline): KGHSH, LQKENI. Trimming shortened V by 0 bases and J by 4 bases, and 21 bases separated the two germline ends. The chain's CDR3 is CASSPPRLAGFRHNEKLFF. Written as DNA, the CDR3 is TGTGCCAGCTCACCACCGCGTTTGGCAGGGTTTAGACATAATGAAAAACTGTTTTTT.

In this sample, this clone turned up a few times. The rearrangement links TRBV29-1 to TRBJ2-5; D is possibly TRBD2 (7 bases). The length of the CDR3 is 13 residues. Germline loops: CDR1 SQVTM, CDR2 ANQGSEA. The V end was cut by 4 bases, the J end by 10 bases, with 19 bases between. CDR3 DNA: TGCAGCGTTGCAACTAGCGACGGAGGGGGCCAGTACTTC. This encodes CSVATSDGGGQYF.

This chain links TRBV9 with TRBJ2-1, with a possible D match to TRBD2 (6 bases). The CDR3 runs 19 residues. V lost 4 bases and J 0 bases, leaving 23 bases between the germline ends. Germline V gene sequence: CDR1 SGDLS, CDR2 YYNGEE. The CDR3 spells CASSTPGRLAGFSYNEQFF. CDR3 nucleotides: TGTGCCAGCAGCACCCCCGGTCGGCTCGCGGGGTTCTCCTACAATGAGCAGTTCTTC.